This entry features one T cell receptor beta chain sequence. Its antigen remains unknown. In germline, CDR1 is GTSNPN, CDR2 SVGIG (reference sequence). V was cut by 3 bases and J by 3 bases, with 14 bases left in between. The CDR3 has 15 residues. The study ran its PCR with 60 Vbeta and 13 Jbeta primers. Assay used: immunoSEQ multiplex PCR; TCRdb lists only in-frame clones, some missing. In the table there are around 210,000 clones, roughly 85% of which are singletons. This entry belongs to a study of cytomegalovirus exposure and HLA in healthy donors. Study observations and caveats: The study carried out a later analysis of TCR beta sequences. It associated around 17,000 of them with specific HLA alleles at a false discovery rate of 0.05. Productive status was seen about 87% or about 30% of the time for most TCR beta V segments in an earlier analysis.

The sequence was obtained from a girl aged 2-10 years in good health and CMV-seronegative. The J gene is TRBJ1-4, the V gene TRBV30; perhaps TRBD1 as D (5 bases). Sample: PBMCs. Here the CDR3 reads CAWRGLGMANEKLFF. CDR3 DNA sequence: TGTGCCTGGAGGGGGCTGGGGATGGCTAATGAAAAACTGTTTTTT.